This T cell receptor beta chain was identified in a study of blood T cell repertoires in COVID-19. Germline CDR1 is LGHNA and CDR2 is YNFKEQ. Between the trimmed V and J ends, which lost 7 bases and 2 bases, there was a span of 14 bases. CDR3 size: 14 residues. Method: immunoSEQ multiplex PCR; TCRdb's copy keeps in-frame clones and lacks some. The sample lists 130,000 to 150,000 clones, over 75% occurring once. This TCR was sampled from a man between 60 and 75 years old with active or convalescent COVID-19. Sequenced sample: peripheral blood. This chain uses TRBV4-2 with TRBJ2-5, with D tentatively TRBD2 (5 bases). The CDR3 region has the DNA TGTGCCAGCAACATAGGACTGCAACAAGAGACCCAGTACTTC. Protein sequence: CASNIGLQQETQYF.